The 32 T cell receptor beta chains below all came from one sample that was sequenced in a study of blood T cell repertoires in COVID-19 (dated by TCRdb to 2019 to 2021). Receptor libraries were prepared by the immunoSEQ multiplex PCR assay. Drawn from immuneACCESS, this table holds only the in-frame rearrangements with V and J called that TCRdb kept. Clones are partly lost; checked studies trace under half to an unresolved V gene and leave the rest unexplained. This sample lists approximately 480,000 clones; approximately 86% were detected once. The ten largest make up 0.7% of the sample. The sample taken for sequencing was PBMCs or T cells enriched from blood (not recorded which). The source of these receptors is a woman aged 18-35 years who had recovered from COVID-19.

This chain joins TRBV18 and TRBJ2-7; TRBD1 aligns across 7 bases. Unmatched junction bases numbered 4, after V lost 1 base and J lost 7 bases. Per germline, CDR1 KGHSH and CDR2 LQKENI. CDR3 length: 13 amino acids. CDR3 region: CASSPQGAIEQYF. CDR3 bases: TGTGCCAGCTCACCACAGGGGGCAATTGAGCAGTACTTC.

This chain joins TRBV4-1 and TRBJ2-1, with 10 bases lining up with TRBD2. After removal of 4 bases from V and 6 bases from J, the junction contained 12 bases not matched to a gene. The CDR3 extends over 17 amino acids. The V gene's germline CDR1 is MGHRA and CDR2 YSYEKL. CDR3 sequence reads: CASSRGLLAGGPNEQFF. CDR3 sequence (DNA): TGCGCCAGCAGCCGGGGGTTATTAGCGGGGGGACCCAATGAGCAGTTCTTC.

The chain links TRBV7-2 to TRBJ2-5; D call uncertain. Trimming took off 1 base at V and 5 bases at J, with 11 bases between the two ends. This CDR3 spans 14 amino acids. The germline gives CDR1 SGHTA, CDR2 FQGNSA. The CDR3 loop reads CASSLETVQETQYF. CDR3 nucleotides: TGTGCCAGCAGCTTAGAGACTGTCCAGGAGACCCAGTACTTC.

This sequence joins TRBV2 and TRBJ1-6; D is unclear. Germline CDR1 is SNHLY and CDR2 is FYNNEI. There are 13 residues in the CDR3. The V gene lost 2 bases and the J gene lost 6 bases, with 5 bases spanning the gap. The CDR3 sequence: CASSETVNSPLHF. DNA of the CDR3: TGTGCCAGCAGTGAAACAGTTAATTCACCCCTCCACTTT.

J is TRBJ2-1 and V is TRBV27; weak D call: TRBD1 (6 bases). V gave up 1 base and J gave up 5 bases, with 12 bases separating them. The CDR3 has 15 residues. Germline CDR1 MNHEY, CDR2 SMNVEV (reference sequence). The DNA for the CDR3 is TGTGCCAGCAGTTTATGGCAGGGGTTTAACAATGAGCAGTTCTTC. It yields the protein CASSLWQGFNNEQFF.

This clone was recorded a few times. The chain employs TRBV19 and TRBJ1-2; no reliable D call. The V gene's germline CDR1 is LNHDA and CDR2 SQIVND (reference sequence). The CDR3 spans 13 residues. Trimming took off 2 bases at V and 2 bases at J, with 6 bases between the two ends. Here the CDR3 DNA reads TGTGCCAGTAGTATACGGGAAAACTATGGCTACACCTTC. Protein: CASSIRENYGYTF. The whole variable domain, filled in from reference TRBV19 and TRBJ1-2, reads DGGITQSPKYLFRKEGQNVTLSCEQNLNHDAMYWYRQDPGQGLRLIYYSQIVNDFQKGDIAEGYSVSREKKESFPLTVTSAQKNPTAFYLCASSIRENYGYTFGSGTRLTVV.

This clone was counted between two and nine times. The chain combines TRBV18 with TRBJ1-1; tentative D call: TRBD1 (6 bases). V lost 1 base and J 4 bases, leaving 16 bases between the germline ends. The germline CDR1 and CDR2 sequences are KGHSH and LQKENI. This CDR3 region has 16 residues. CDR3 coding DNA: TGTGCCAGCTCACCACTCAGGGGCTCTGAGGTCACTGAAGCTTTCTTT. It is translated as CASSPLRGSEVTEAFF.

The V gene is TRBV14, the J gene TRBJ2-7, with 7 bases lining up with TRBD1. Trimming at V came to 0 bases and at J to 3 bases, leaving 2 bases not matched to a gene. The CDR3 runs to 14 residues. Germline V gene lookup returns CDR1 SGHDN and CDR2 FVKESK. CDR3 protein: CASSQDGQVYEQYF. Written as DNA, the CDR3 is TGTGCCAGCAGCCAAGACGGACAGGTCTACGAGCAGTACTTC. The whole variable domain, remainder taken from reference TRBV14 and TRBJ2-7, is EAGVTQFPSHSVIEKGQTVTLRCDPISGHDNLYWYRRVMGKEIKFLLHFVKESKQDESGMPNNRFLAERTGGTYSTLKVQPAELEDSGVYFCASSQDGQVYEQYFGPGTRLTVT.

J is TRBJ1-1 and V is TRBV7-2; tentative D call: TRBD1 (6 bases). The CDR3 loop spans 14 amino acids. Germline CDR1 is SGHTA and CDR2 is FQGNSA. V shed 5 bases and J shed 2 bases, with 12 bases lying between them. CDR3: CASSRRGGNTEAFF. In DNA form, the CDR3 reads TGTGCCAGCAGCCGGAGGGGGGGTAACACTGAAGCTTTCTTT.

Regarding this clone: Germline is not matched at one junction end, which may reflect a read error. The rearrangement links TRBV11-3 to TRBJ2-1; TRBD2 matches 8 bases. The germline CDR1 and CDR2 sequences are SGHNT and YENEEA. The CDR3 spans 15 residues. The CDR3 is CASSPAGGRNNKQFF. CDR3 sequence (DNA): TGTGCCAGCAGCCCTGCGGGGGGAAGGAACAATAAGCAGTTCTTC.

The gene calls are TRBV6-5 and TRBJ1-2; D is ambiguous. Germline V CDR1 and CDR2: MNHEY, SVGAGI. This CDR3 comprises 14 residues. V was cut by 0 bases and J by 3 bases, with 8 bases left in between. The CDR3 coding sequence is TGTGCCAGCAGTTACTCGAACAGATACTATGGCTACACCTTC. It translates to CASSYSNRYYGYTF.

Comment on this clone: Other nucleotide sequences in the sample specify the same CDR3. The chain joins TRBV2 to TRBJ2-7; 11 nucleotides line up with TRBD2. Germline V gene data show CDR1 as SNHLY and CDR2 as FYNNEI. The CDR3 has 14 residues. V lost 6 bases, J lost 3 bases, and 4 bases stayed unmatched. Written as DNA, the CDR3 is TGTGCCAGCAGGGGGACTAGCGGAGGCTACGAGCAGTACTTC. Its translation: CASRGTSGGYEQYF.

V and J are TRBV12-3 or TRBV12-4 and TRBJ1-3, with no clear D. The CDR3 contains 13 residues. Trimming shortened V by 3 bases and J by 3 bases, and 6 bases separated the two germline ends. CDR3 protein: CASSLFRGNTIYF. In DNA, the CDR3 is TGTGCCAGCAGTTTGTTCCGTGGAAACACCATATATTTT.

J is TRBJ2-2 and V is TRBV5-1; D might be TRBD1 (7 bases). The length of the CDR3 is 17 residues. Per germline, CDR1 SGHRS and CDR2 YFSETQ. Trimming took 0 bases from V and 7 from J, leaving 19 bases between them. CDR3 sequence (DNA): TGCGCCAGCAGCTTGGATTCCGGGACAGCGGAGGGCGGGGAGCTGTTTTTT. Translating gives CASSLDSGTAEGGELFF.

The chain combines TRBV12-5 with TRBJ1-5; tentatively, D is TRBD1 (6 bases). Germline assignment: CDR1 LGHNT and CDR2 FRNRAP. CDR3 length equals 13 residues. V gave up 4 bases and J gave up 7 bases, with 11 bases separating them. The CDR3 loop reads CASGSQGWQPQHF. CDR3 coding DNA: TGTGCTAGTGGTTCACAGGGTTGGCAGCCCCAGCATTTT.

V usage is TRBV2 and J usage is TRBJ1-5; 7 bases agree with TRBD1. Germline loops: CDR1 SNHLY, CDR2 FYNNEI. V lost 5 bases to trimming and J lost 2 bases; unmatched junction nucleotides: 6. The CDR3 covers 15 residues. This chain's CDR3 is CASSTGAPGNQPQHF. Here the CDR3 DNA reads TGTGCCAGCAGTACAGGGGCGCCCGGCAATCAGCCCCAGCATTTT.

The V and J genes are TRBV7-8 and TRBJ1-4; 7 bases fit TRBD1. V dropped 1 base and J dropped 8; count of bases not matched to a gene: 10. The germline V gene has CDR1 SGHVS and CDR2 FQNEAQ. This CDR3 is 16 amino acids long. CDR3 DNA: TGTGCCAGCAGCTTAGGGATGAGACTAGGGGGCGAAAAACTGTTTTTT. Protein: CASSLGMRLGGEKLFF.

This chain joins TRBV12-3 or TRBV12-4 and TRBJ1-5, with no clear D. Trimming cost V 5 bases and J 6 bases, with 8 bases left between them. The CDR3 extends over 12 amino acids. CDR3 bases: TGTGCCAGCAGTCTACGGGGTCAGCCCCAGCATTTT. It encodes CASSLRGQPQHF.

V and J are TRBV6-5 and TRBJ2-7, with D maybe TRBD2 (6 bases). Between the trimmed V and J ends, which lost 6 bases and 2 bases, there was a span of 14 bases. There are 14 residues in the CDR3. Looked up from germline, CDR1 is MNHEY and CDR2 is SVGAGI. The CDR3 region has the DNA TGTGCCAGCAGGGTTCCGGGGGAAACCTACGAGCAGTACTTC. Translation: CASRVPGETYEQYF.

The CDR3: CASSPGQGVREAFF. CDR3 in DNA: TGCGCCAGCAGCCCGGGACAGGGAGTCCGTGAAGCTTTCTTT. The chain combines TRBV5-1 with TRBJ1-1; 9 positions agree with TRBD1. Per germline, CDR1 SGHRS and CDR2 YFSETQ. V trimming: 4 bases; J trimming: 7 bases; junction bases outside the gene matches: 8. The CDR3 totals 14 residues.

The rearrangement joins TRBV20-1 to TRBJ1-2, with 9 bases matching TRBD1. Germline lookup yields CDR1 DFQATT and CDR2 SNEGSKA (reference sequence). The CDR3 contains 11 residues. J was trimmed by 7 bases and V by 5 bases; bases with no gene match: 2. CDR3 residues: CSAPDRGGYTF. The CDR3 nucleotides are TGCAGTGCTCCGGACAGGGGTGGCTACACCTTC.

The V gene is TRBV19, the J gene TRBJ1-6; 7 nucleotides align to TRBD1. CDR3 length equals 16 residues. Germline CDR1 reads LNHDA; CDR2 reads SQIVND (reference sequence). Germline trimming cut 7 bases from V and 5 bases from J; bases unmatched to any gene: 11. The CDR3 reads CASTRNQGVDNSPLHF. In DNA form, the CDR3 reads TGTGCCAGTACCCGAAATCAGGGGGTTGATAATTCACCCCTCCACTTT.

The V and J genes are TRBV3-1 (or the pseudogene TRBV3-2) and TRBJ2-5; weak D call: TRBD2 (6 bases). This CDR3 region has 15 residues. Looked up from germline, CDR1 is LGHDT and CDR2 is YNNKEL (reference sequence). With 4 bases removed from V and 2 bases from J, the gap between germline ends came to 14 bases. The CDR3 coding sequence is TGTGCCAGCAGCCCCCCGGCGGGGAGACAAGAGACCCAGTACTTC. Amino acid sequence: CASSPPAGRQETQYF.

The V call is TRBV3-1 (or the pseudogene TRBV3-2), the J call TRBJ1-4; no clear D. This CDR3 is 14 amino acids long. Germline V gives CDR1 LGHDT, CDR2 YNNKEL (reference sequence). Trimming shortened V by 1 base and J by 6 bases, and 9 bases separated the two germline ends. For the CDR3, the DNA is TGTGCCAGCAGCCAAGGCGGGAATGATGAAAAACTGTTTTTT. Translation: CASSQGGNDEKLFF.

The V gene is TRBV6-7, the J gene TRBJ1-2, with D hard to call. TRBV6-7 is placed among ORFs of uncertain function. Trimming cost V 5 bases and J 2 bases, with 9 bases left between them. The CDR3 spans 13 residues. CDR3 in DNA: TGTGCCAGCAGTGAGGGAGGGAACTATGGCTACACCTTC. This codes for CASSEGGNYGYTF.

V and J are TRBV5-4 and TRBJ1-1; weak D call: TRBD1 (6 bases). The V gene lost 7 bases and the J gene lost 0 bases, with 22 bases spanning the gap. The length of the CDR3 is 17 residues. Per the germline V gene, CDR1 is SGHNT and CDR2 is YYREEE (reference sequence). The CDR3 nucleotides read TGTGCCAGCTTCCCTGGGGGTTCGGACAGCTTGAACACTGAAGCTTTCTTT. Residues: CASFPGGSDSLNTEAFF.

The genes are TRBV5-5 and TRBJ2-5, with TRBD1 identical over 10 bases. CDR1 is SGHKS and CDR2 is YYEKEE in the germline V gene (reference sequence). The CDR3 spans 16 residues. V dropped 2 bases and J dropped 3; count of bases not matched to a gene: 7. CDR3 nucleotide sequence: TGTGCCAGCAGCTTTGGGGACAGGGGAATGGAAGAGACCCAGTACTTC. This encodes CASSFGDRGMEETQYF. The entire variable domain, with the rest obtained from reference TRBV5-5 and TRBJ2-5, is as follows: DAGVTQSPTHLIKTRGQQVTLRCSPISGHKSVSWYQQVLGQGPQFIFQYYEKEERGRGNFPDRFSARQFPNYSSELNVNALLLGDSALYLCASSFGDRGMEETQYFGPGTRLLVL.

This clone has only a few counts. The CDR3 spells CASSAYRGQGLYNSPLHF. The CDR3 DNA is TGTGCCAGCAGTGCCTACAGGGGGCAGGGGTTATATAATTCACCCCTCCACTTT. This chain connects TRBV6-1 to TRBJ1-6; 9 nucleotides agree with TRBD1. V trimming: 4 bases; J trimming: 4 bases; junction bases outside the gene matches: 11. The CDR3 sequence is 18 residues long. Germline-derived CDR1 and CDR2 are MNHNS and SASEGT.

V usage is TRBV7-2 and J usage is TRBJ1-5; D unresolved. With 4 bases removed from V and 6 bases from J, the gap between germline ends came to 19 bases. Germline loops: CDR1 SGHTA, CDR2 FQGNSA. This CDR3 region has 16 residues. CDR3 DNA: TGTGCCAGCAGCTCTCGAGGGTGGGGTTTCAGTCAGCCCCAGCATTTT. It encodes CASSSRGWGFSQPQHF. Filled out from reference TRBV7-2 and TRBJ1-5, the complete variable domain reads GAGVSQSPSNKVTEKGKDVELRCDPISGHTALYWYRQSLGQGLEFLIYFQGNSAPDKSGLPSDRFSAERTGGSVSTLTIQRTQQEDSAVYLCASSSRGWGFSQPQHFGDGTRLSIL.

The V call is TRBV27, the J call TRBJ1-2; 9 bases map to TRBD1. Losses at the gene ends were 7 bases for V and 5 bases for J; bases not matched to a gene: 5. In germline, CDR1 is MNHEY, CDR2 SMNVEV (reference sequence). The CDR3 has 13 amino acids. The CDR3 nucleotides read TGTGCCAGCACCCCCGACAGGGGGTATGGCTACACCTTC. Translation gives CASTPDRGYGYTF.

This chain connects TRBV7-2 to TRBJ2-3; TRBD2 matches at 13 bases. Germline CDR1 and CDR2: SGHTA and FQGNSA. This CDR3 contains 16 residues. Trimming cost V 4 bases and J 8 bases; bases outside gene matches: 9. The chain's CDR3 is CASSSGGTSGAGTQYF. The CDR3 coding sequence is TGTGCCAGCAGCTCGGGGGGGACTAGCGGGGCTGGTACGCAGTATTTT. The full variable domain, in which reference TRBV7-2 and TRBJ2-3 provide the parts outside the CDR3, is GAGVSQSPSNKVTEKGKDVELRCDPISGHTALYWYRQSLGQGLEFLIYFQGNSAPDKSGLPSDRFSAERTGGSVSTLTIQRTQQEDSAVYLCASSSGGTSGAGTQYFGPGTRLTVL.

V gene TRBV5-1 combines with J gene TRBJ2-1; 10 positions agree with TRBD2. Germline V lookup: CDR1 SGHRS, CDR2 YFSETQ. CDR3 length: 14 amino acids. Trimming removed 6 bases from V and 10 bases from J; junction bases left unmatched: 10. CDR3 residues: CASTLGLAAIEQFF. The DNA of the CDR3 is TGCGCCAGCACCCTTGGACTAGCGGCAATCGAGCAGTTCTTC.